The TCR beta chain under discussion was sequenced for a study of monozygotic twins with inflammatory bowel disease. Turning to this clonotype: No antigen is known for it.

The CDR3 runs to 17 residues. The germline gives CDR1 SGHAT, CDR2 FQNNGV. Overall study results and limits: Especially with disease activity, IBD patients shared fewer clonotypes with others than healthy twins did. TCRbeta diversity (inverse Simpson) was lower in IBD patients than in healthy co-twins. Patient repertoire variability may have increased through differing immunosuppressive treatments.

PCR of TCRalpha and TCRbeta cDNA was nested, with two rounds of about 16 and 10 cycles. TCRdb re-called the 5' RACE reads and catalogs CDR3 proteins one per entry, DNA excluded. This sample carries 200,000 to 250,000 distinct CDR3 sequences, with 1.6% going to the ten biggest clones. The receptor was isolated from a human donor with ulcerative colitis or Crohn's disease, or a healthy co-twin of an affected twin (not recorded which). The sample comprised blood. The chain combines TRBV11-2 with TRBJ1-3; the TRBD1 assignment by TCRdb is unverifiable without DNA. CDR3 sequence reads: CASSRSPGRGSGNTIYF. The variable domain in full, completed from reference TRBV11-2 and TRBJ1-3, reads EAGVAQSPRYKIIEKRQSVAFWCNPISGHATLYWYQQILGQGPKLLIQFQNNGVVDDSQLPKDRFSAERLKGVDSTLKIQPAKLEDSAVYLCASSRSPGRGSGNTIYFGEGSWLTVV.